Following are 21 T cell receptor beta chains from one sample sequenced in a study of T cell responses to AZD1222 COVID-19 vaccine. The method was immunoSEQ multiplex PCR; TCRdb's version includes in-frame clones alone and lacks a portion of them. Of about 110,000 clones listed, less than 95% were seen once; the top ten hold about 7.8%. This sample comprised peripheral blood, obtained on day 0 of AZD1222 vaccination. The origin of the receptors is an adult in good health.

V is TRBV5-6 and J is TRBJ2-1; TRBD1 aligns across 7 bases. The V gene's germline CDR1 is SGHDT and CDR2 YYEEEE. The CDR3 length is 15 residues. V shed 0 bases and J 7 bases; nucleotides not matched to a gene: 7. The CDR3 region has the DNA TGTGCCAGCAGCTTGGTGGGACAGTATAGGAATGAGCAGTTCTTC. This sequence encodes CASSLVGQYRNEQFF.

J is TRBJ2-3 and V is TRBV27; 10 positions agree with TRBD2. V shed 7 bases and J 6 bases; nucleotides not matched to a gene: 4. The CDR3 totals 13 residues. Germline V gene sequence: CDR1 MNHEY, CDR2 SMNVEV (reference sequence). The CDR3 sequence is CASKGTSADTQYF. The CDR3 DNA sequence: TGTGCCAGCAAAGGGACTAGCGCCGATACGCAGTATTTT.

A word on this clone: Other DNA variants within this sample encode the same CDR3. The J gene is TRBJ1-2, the V gene TRBV5-5, with a weak D call TRBD1 (5 bases). V gave up 0 bases and J gave up 2 bases, with 11 bases separating them. CDR1 and CDR2 (germline): SGHKS, YYEKEE (reference sequence). CDR3 length: 15 amino acids. CDR3: CASSLVQGGNYGYTF. The DNA for the CDR3 is TGTGCCAGCAGCTTGGTTCAGGGCGGGAACTATGGCTACACCTTC.

This clone was recorded a few times. The V call is TRBV11-2, the J call TRBJ1-2, with 7 bases identical to TRBD1. The CDR3 has 15 residues. The V segment lost 5 bases and the J segment 8 bases; nucleotides outside the gene matches: 14. Germline CDR1 is SGHAT and CDR2 is FQNNGV. The CDR3 sequence: CASSQIDRAGGGYTF. The CDR3 coding sequence is TGTGCCAGCAGCCAAATCGACCGGGCAGGGGGAGGCTACACCTTC.

This rearrangement joins TRBV27 to TRBJ1-5; a possible D gene is TRBD1 (5 bases). Per the germline V gene, CDR1 is MNHEY and CDR2 is SMNVEV (reference sequence). V lost 3 bases, J lost 6 bases, and 12 bases lay in between. This CDR3 is built from 14 residues. In DNA form, the CDR3 reads TGTGCCAGCAGTTTGGGGGGACGGGTTCAGCCCCAGCATTTT. Its protein is CASSLGGRVQPQHF.

This chain uses TRBV9 with TRBJ2-3, with no clear D. Germline CDR1 reads SGDLS; CDR2 reads YYNGEE. CDR3 length equals 15 residues. Trimming removed 4 bases from V and 0 bases from J, with 12 bases in between. The CDR3 bases are TGTGCCAGCAGCCCCCCCATCCCGAGCACAGATACGCAGTATTTT. Its translation: CASSPPIPSTDTQYF.

The gene calls are TRBV6-2 or TRBV6-3 and TRBJ2-7, with 7 bases matching TRBD2. The CDR3 is made up of 13 amino acids. CDR1 MNHEY and CDR2 SVGEGT come from the germline V gene. The V segment lost 4 bases and the J segment 1 base; nucleotides outside the gene matches: 1. The CDR3 nucleotides read TGTGCCAGCAGTTGGGGGGGGTCCTACGAGCAGTACTTC. It encodes CASSWGGSYEQYF.

V usage is TRBV6-5 and J usage is TRBJ1-6; 8 nucleotides match TRBD1. J lost 6 bases, V lost 6 bases, and 4 bases had no gene match. This CDR3 has 14 residues. Germline CDR1 MNHEY, CDR2 SVGAGI. The CDR3 nucleotides read TGTGCCAGCAGAGACAGGGGAGGTAATTCACCCCTCCACTTT. Protein product: CASRDRGGNSPLHF.

The genes are TRBV5-1 and TRBJ1-5; D may be TRBD1 (5 bases). The V end was cut by 0 bases, the J end by 5 bases, with 12 bases between. Germline lookup yields CDR1 SGHRS and CDR2 YFSETQ. The CDR3 is made up of 15 amino acids. The CDR3 nucleotides are TGCGCCAGCAGCTTGGAGGTACCGGGGGATCAGCCCCAGCATTTT. Translation: CASSLEVPGDQPQHF.

This chain connects TRBV27 to TRBJ1-3; 10 bases are a match to TRBD1. CDR1 is MNHEY, CDR2 SMNVEV, per germline (reference sequence). The CDR3 loop spans 15 amino acids. V was pared by 7 bases and J by 4 bases, with 7 bases of the junction left unmatched. The CDR3 protein is CASKPLGQGGNTIYF. The CDR3 DNA reads TGTGCCAGCAAGCCTTTGGGACAGGGGGGAAACACCATATATTTT.

The chain carries TRBV25-1 and TRBJ1-1; D remains ambiguous. Trimming took 5 bases from V and 5 from J, leaving 9 bases between them. The CDR3 runs 12 residues. Germline V lookup: CDR1 MGHDK, CDR2 SYGVNS. The CDR3 DNA is TGTGCCAGCAGTTACCGCGGGACTGAAGCTTTCTTT. This gives the protein CASSYRGTEAFF.

This clone was seen once. This chain connects TRBV30 to TRBJ1-1, with D unclear. V was cut by 3 bases and J by 2 bases, with 13 bases left in between. The CDR3 extends over 14 amino acids. Germline loops: CDR1 GTSNPN, CDR2 SVGIG (reference sequence). The CDR3 region is CAWSQDRINTEAFF. The CDR3 nucleotides are TGTGCCTGGAGCCAAGACCGAATAAACACTGAAGCTTTCTTT.

V usage is TRBV2 and J usage is TRBJ1-3; D may be TRBD1 (5 bases). The V and J ends lost 7 bases and 0 bases respectively, with 10 bases between them. CDR1 SNHLY and CDR2 FYNNEI come from the germline V gene. This CDR3 contains 14 residues. The CDR3 spells CASNPTVSGNTIYF. For the CDR3, the DNA is TGTGCCAGCAACCCGACAGTCTCTGGAAACACCATATATTTT.

Here the CDR3 reads CASSLKGSRNTEAFF. CDR3 sequence (DNA): TGTGCCAGCTCGCTAAAGGGCAGCCGGAACACTGAAGCTTTCTTT. This sequence joins TRBV18 and TRBJ1-1, with D unclear. Trimming stripped 6 bases from V and 1 base from J, with 15 bases between. The germline V gene encodes CDR1 KGHSH and CDR2 LQKENI. The CDR3 runs to 15 residues.

The genes are TRBV6-5 and TRBJ2-5; a possible D gene is TRBD2 (6 bases). The V end lost 7 bases, the J end lost 3 bases, and 12 bases lay between the germline ends. This CDR3 spans 13 amino acids. Germline V gene sequence: CDR1 MNHEY, CDR2 SVGAGI. This CDR3 reads CASNIGRKETQYF. CDR3 in DNA: TGTGCCAGCAACATTGGGAGGAAAGAGACCCAGTACTTC.

This chain connects TRBV9 to TRBJ2-1, with D possibly called TRBD1 or TRBD2 (6 bases each). Trimming cost V 0 bases and J 3 bases, with 10 bases left between them. Germline assignment: CDR1 SGDLS and CDR2 YYNGEE. The CDR3 has 15 amino acids. CDR3 amino acids: CASSVGGGIYNEQFF. The CDR3 DNA sequence: TGTGCCAGCAGCGTAGGAGGGGGGATCTACAATGAGCAGTTCTTC.

This clone appeared a few times. The CDR3 coding sequence is TGTGCCAGCTCACCTAGTGGCCATCCGACCCATTTT. Its protein is CASSPSGHPTHF. The chain couples TRBV18 to TRBJ1-5; D is unclear. V dropped 3 bases and J dropped 16 bases, with 16 bases sitting between them. The germline V gene encodes CDR1 KGHSH and CDR2 LQKENI. The CDR3 length is 12 residues.

This clone was counted once. The chain carries TRBV19 and TRBJ2-7; tentative D call: TRBD2 (5 bases). Germline CDR1 reads LNHDA; CDR2 reads SQIVND (reference sequence). Trimming shortened V by 5 bases and J by 2 bases, and 13 bases separated the two germline ends. The CDR3 runs to 14 residues. The DNA of the CDR3 is TGTGCCAGTAGTCGGGGTCGGGGAACCTACGAGCAGTACTTC. Protein: CASSRGRGTYEQYF.

To note about this clone: Other nucleotide sequences in the sample specify the same CDR3. V gene TRBV5-1 combines with J gene TRBJ2-3; no definite D call. This CDR3 is 12 amino acids long. Germline loops: CDR1 SGHRS, CDR2 YFSETQ. Trimming removed 4 bases at V and 1 base at J, with 4 bases between. CDR3 loop: CASSRGTDTQYF. The CDR3 nucleotides read TGCGCCAGCAGCCGAGGCACAGATACGCAGTATTTT.

This chain uses TRBV20-1 with TRBJ1-1, with D unclear. CDR1 and CDR2 (germline): DFQATT, SNEGSKA (reference sequence). The CDR3 is 13 residues long. Trimming removed 3 bases at V and 0 bases at J, with 8 bases between. The CDR3 DNA follows: TGCAGTGCTAGTCAGAGGATGAACACTGAAGCTTTCTTT. It translates to CSASQRMNTEAFF.

The DNA for the CDR3 is TGCGCCAGCACGGGGGACAGACTGAAGGCTGAAGCTTTCTTT. Translating gives CASTGDRLKAEAFF. The chain uses TRBV4-1 and TRBJ1-1, with 7 bases lining up with TRBD1. The V gene's germline CDR1 is MGHRA and CDR2 YSYEKL. The CDR3 is 14 residues long. V was clipped by 7 bases and J by 6 bases; unmatched bases: 11.